This is a list of T cell receptor beta chains from one sample in a study of control samples from healthy donors and cancer patients. Clones were sequenced by immunoSEQ multiplex PCR, and TCRdb holds only the in-frame ones, with some missing. The sample carries about 130,000 clones, about nine tenths recorded once. Sequenced: blood. The receptors were sampled from a man aged 18 to 35 in good health. The CDR3 runs from the conserved cysteine through the conserved F or W. Each record gives: CDR3 DNA, CDR3 protein, J gene, D gene, V gene, clone size. A D gene is named only where the DNA matches it firmly. Some rows mark clone size as missing; the rest say once, few, many or name a class of expanded clone.

TGTGCCAGCAGTTTATACGACAGGGCTCAGCCCCAGCATTTT | CASSLYDRAQPQHF | TRBJ1-5 | TRBD1 | TRBV27 | -
TGTGCCAGCAGTCTTACGGGGGAGCGGAAGACCCAGTACTTC | CASSLTGERKTQYF | TRBJ2-5 | - | TRBV2 | once
TGCGCCAGCAGCTTGGGAAGTGCGCCGAACACTGAAGCTTTCTTT | CASSLGSAPNTEAFF | TRBJ1-1 | - | TRBV5-1 | -
TGTGCCAGCAGCTTAGGGGCTAGCGGGAGGCTTGGCAATGAGCAGTTCTTC | CASSLGASGRLGNEQFF | TRBJ2-1 | TRBD2 | TRBV7-6 | -
TGCGCCAGCAGCCGCGGGGCTAGCACAGATACGCAGTATTTT | CASSRGASTDTQYF | TRBJ2-3 | - | TRBV5-1 | -
TGTGCCAGCAAAGCCGGTAGCGGGGCCCCGGAGACCCAGTACTTC | CASKAGSGAPETQYF | TRBJ2-5 | TRBD2 | TRBV2 | -
TGTGCCACCAGTGAGGGGGCCACAGATACGCAGTATTTT | CATSEGATDTQYF | TRBJ2-3 | - | TRBV24-1 | -
TGTGCCAGCAGTTTATCGGGGGCCGTTGGCTATGGCTACACCTTC | CASSLSGAVGYGYTF | TRBJ1-2 | - | TRBV28 | -
TGTGCCAGCAGCCACTCCTGGCAGGGGCCTGAAGCTTTCTTT | CASSHSWQGPEAFF | TRBJ1-1 | - | TRBV3-1/TRBV3-2 | -
TGTGCCAGCAGTGAGCCCGGCAGATCCCAAGAGACCCAGTACTTC | CASSEPGRSQETQYF | TRBJ2-5 | - | TRBV25-1 | -
TGTGCCAGCAGTGCTGGGGCCGGGGAGCTGTTTTTT | CASSAGAGELFF | TRBJ2-2 | - | TRBV12-3/TRBV12-4 | -